This paragraph reports one TCR beta chain. This specimen comes from a study of T cells after yellow fever vaccination. TCRdb re-analysed the 5' RACE reads in MiXCR, keeping a single row per CDR3 protein. In the table there are a few hundred thousand distinct CDR3 sequences, around 4.5% of which are singletons. The receptor's source is a man aged 18 to 29 who received the YFV17D yellow fever vaccine. Material: PBMCs, obtained 15 days after the yellow fever booster vaccination.

CDR3 sequence reads: CASSLRVSANTGELFF. The CDR3, as DNA: TGCGCCAGCAGCTTGAGGGTTTCCGCGAACACCGGGGAGCTGTTTTTT. V and J are TRBV5-1 and TRBJ2-2; D is ambiguous. The CDR3 sequence is 16 residues long. V lost 1 base, J lost 0 bases, and 10 bases lay in between. Germline CDR1 SGHRS, CDR2 YFSETQ. The variable domain in full, completed from reference TRBV5-1 and TRBJ2-2, reads KAGVTQTPRYLIKTRGQQVTLSCSPISGHRSVSWYQQTPGQGLQFLFEYFSETQRNKGNFPGRFSGRQFSNSRSEMNVSTLELGDSALYLCASSLRVSANTGELFFGEGSRLTVL.